This T cell receptor beta chain is from a study of T-cell memory formation after mild COVID-19. Study observations and caveats: Nothing showed for sure that second-wave clones peaking on day 37 were SARS-CoV-2 specific.

There are a few counts of this clonotype. What it binds is unknown. TCRdb itself ran the 5' RACE reads through MiXCR, one entry per CDR3 protein. Seen here are hundreds of thousands of distinct CDR3 sequences, around 28% observed once, and the top ten hold roughly 14%. The TCR comes from an adult woman who had mild COVID-19 (a few samples of this study predate the infection). Cell type and time point are not known. The sequencing sample was made of PBMCs or a T cell subset sorted from them (not recorded which).

The DNA of the CDR3 is TGTGCCAGCAGTTCAACCTTTTTAAGGGGATACACTGAAGCTTTCTTT. This translates into CASSSTFLRGYTEAFF. The chain has TRBV27 and TRBJ1-1, with D perhaps matching TRBD1 (5 bases). The CDR3 covers 16 residues. Germline V gene data show CDR1 as MNHEY and CDR2 as SMNVEV (reference sequence). The V end was cut by 4 bases, the J end by 3 bases, with 18 bases between.